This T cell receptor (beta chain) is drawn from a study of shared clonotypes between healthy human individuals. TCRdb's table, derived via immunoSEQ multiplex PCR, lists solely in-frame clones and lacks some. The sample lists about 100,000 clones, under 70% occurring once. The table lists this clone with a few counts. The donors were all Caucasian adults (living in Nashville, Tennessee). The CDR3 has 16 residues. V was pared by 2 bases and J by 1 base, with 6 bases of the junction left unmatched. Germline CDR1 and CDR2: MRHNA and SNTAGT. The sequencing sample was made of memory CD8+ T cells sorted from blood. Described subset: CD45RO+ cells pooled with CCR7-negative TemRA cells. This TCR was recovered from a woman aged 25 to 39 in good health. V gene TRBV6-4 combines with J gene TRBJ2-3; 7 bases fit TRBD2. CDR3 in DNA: TGTGCCAGCAGTGACCTGGGCGGGAGTGGCACAGATACGCAGTATTTT. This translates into CASSDLGGSGTDTQYF.